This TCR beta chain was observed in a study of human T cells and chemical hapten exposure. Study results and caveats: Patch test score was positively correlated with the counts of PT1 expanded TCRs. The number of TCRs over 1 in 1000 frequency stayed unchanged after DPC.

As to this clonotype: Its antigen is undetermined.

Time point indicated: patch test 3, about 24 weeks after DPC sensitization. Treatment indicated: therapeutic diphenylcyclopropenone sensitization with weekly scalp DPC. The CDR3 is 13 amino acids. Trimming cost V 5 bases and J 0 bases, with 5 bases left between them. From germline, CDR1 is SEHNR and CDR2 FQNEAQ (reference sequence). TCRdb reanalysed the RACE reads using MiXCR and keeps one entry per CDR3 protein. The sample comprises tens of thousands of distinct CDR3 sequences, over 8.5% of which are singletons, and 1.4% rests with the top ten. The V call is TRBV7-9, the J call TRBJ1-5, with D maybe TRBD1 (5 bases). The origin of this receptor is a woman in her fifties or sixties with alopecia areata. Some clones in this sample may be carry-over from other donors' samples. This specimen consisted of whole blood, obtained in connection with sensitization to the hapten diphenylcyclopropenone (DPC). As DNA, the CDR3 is TGTGCCAGCAGCACAGGTAGCAATCAGCCCCAGCATTTT. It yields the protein CASSTGSNQPQHF.